The T cell receptor beta chain under discussion was sequenced for a study of blood T cell repertoires in COVID-19. Sequencing was performed with immunoSEQ multiplex PCR; in TCRdb, only in-frame clones are kept and a portion is missing. The sample has 200,000 to 250,000 clones, more than 85% seen once. The V end lost 3 bases, the J end lost 10 bases, and 21 bases lay between the germline ends. Germline lookup yields CDR1 LNHDA and CDR2 SQIVND (reference sequence). The CDR3 totals 15 residues. The chain joins TRBV19 to TRBJ1-1; D call uncertain. Sequenced: peripheral blood. The receptor comes from a woman aged 50 to 60 with COVID-19, enrolled during active disease. The CDR3 nucleotides are TGTGCCAGTAGTATGGTCGGTCCAGGTCGGGGAGGAGCTTTCTTT. Translating it yields CASSMVGPGRGGAFF.